The 8 T cell receptor beta chains reported below all come from one sample, sequenced in a study of T cells in narcolepsy. Profiling relied on immunoSEQ multiplex PCR, and the TCRdb table lists in-frame clones only, not all of them. The sample lists fewer than 40,000 clones, roughly three quarters occurring once. What was sequenced was CD45RA- memory CD4+ T cells from PBMCs. The receptors shown here come from a human donor with narcolepsy.

The chain employs TRBV2 and TRBJ2-5; no firm D call. The V gene's germline CDR1 is SNHLY and CDR2 FYNNEI. The CDR3 is made up of 15 amino acids. V was trimmed by 4 bases and J by 0 bases, leaving 12 bases between them. The CDR3, as DNA: TGTGCCAGCAGTGGGCCAGCGCCCGACCAAGAGACCCAGTACTTC. Translated: CASSGPAPDQETQYF.

V is TRBV29-1 and J is TRBJ1-2, with 8 bases identical to TRBD1. The germline CDR1 and CDR2 sequences are SQVTM and ANQGSEA. The CDR3 contains 13 residues. V gave up 7 bases and J gave up 7 bases; unmatched junction bases: 11. Here the CDR3 reads CSATSGGAVGYTF. In DNA, the CDR3 is TGCAGCGCGACGTCAGGGGGCGCAGTTGGCTACACCTTC.

This chain uses TRBV30 with TRBJ2-6; D gene unclear. The ends were cut back, 5 bases at V and 0 bases at J, with 5 bases in the middle. Germline CDR1 and CDR2: GTSNPN and SVGIG (reference sequence). This CDR3 is built from 13 residues. The chain's CDR3 is CAWSISGANVLTF. The DNA of the CDR3 is TGTGCCTGGTCAATCTCTGGGGCCAACGTCCTGACTTTC.

This chain uses TRBV19 with TRBJ2-5, with 8 nucleotides matching TRBD2. V was pared by 8 bases and J by 8 bases, with 16 bases of the junction left unmatched. CDR1 LNHDA and CDR2 SQIVND come from the germline V gene (reference sequence). This CDR3 has 15 amino acids. The CDR3 sequence: CASGKAGLGSGTQYF. Written as DNA, the CDR3 is TGTGCCAGTGGTAAAGCGGGACTAGGATCGGGCACCCAGTACTTC.

The chain has TRBV7-2 and TRBJ1-2; D is uncertain. Trimming stripped 2 bases from V and 1 base from J, with 8 bases between. Germline values: CDR1 SGHTA, CDR2 FQGNSA. This CDR3 contains 14 residues. The CDR3 DNA is TGTGCCAGCAGCTTAATCGGCGGTAACTATGGCTACACCTTC. This codes for CASSLIGGNYGYTF.

Turning to this clone: In the same sample, other DNA sequences code for this CDR3. This rearrangement joins TRBV5-4 to TRBJ2-3; TRBD2 matches 9 bases. CDR1 is SGHNT and CDR2 is YYREEE in the germline V gene (reference sequence). The junction had 3 bases not matched to a gene; V was cut back by 2 bases and J by 2 bases. CDR3 length: 15 residues. CDR3 in amino acids: CASSFLAGSTDTQYF. DNA for the CDR3: TGTGCCAGCAGCTTTCTAGCGGGATCCACAGATACGCAGTATTTT.

J is TRBJ1-6 and V is TRBV5-1; D not certain. Per germline, CDR1 SGHRS and CDR2 YFSETQ. The V gene lost 5 bases and the J gene lost 1 base, with 13 bases spanning the gap. There are 16 residues in the CDR3. The CDR3 nucleotides read TGCGCCAGCAGTTCAGACTGGAGTTCCTATAATTCACCCCTCCACTTT. Translation gives CASSSDWSSYNSPLHF.

Only one count was recorded for this clone. The CDR3 DNA sequence: TGTGCCAGTAGTACGGGGCAGACGGGGAGATTCGGGCAGTACTTC. Translated, it gives CASSTGQTGRFGQYF. The genes are TRBV19 and TRBJ2-5; D assignment may be TRBD1 or TRBD2 (5 bases each). V shed 4 bases and J shed 11 bases, with 23 bases lying between them. The CDR3 is 15 amino acids. Per germline, CDR1 LNHDA and CDR2 SQIVND (reference sequence).